A single sample is the source of the 3 T cell receptor beta chains below, sequenced in a study of blood T cells in healthy people across ages. For the second PCR, which ran for about 7 to 12 cycles, a sample-barcoded 5' primer and a J-beta primer mix were used. TCRdb analysed the 5' RACE reads with MiXCR anew, one entry per CDR3 protein. The data hold hundreds of thousands of distinct CDR3 sequences, with under 55% observed a single time. The sequenced sample was blood. The receptors come from a man in his sixties in good health.

The gene calls are TRBV7-2 and TRBJ2-5, with D maybe TRBD1 (6 bases). The tail of the sequence fits TRBJ2-7 better, so the J call may be wrong. The CDR3 sequence is 13 residues long. The germline V gene has CDR1 SGHTA and CDR2 FQGNSA. The CDR3 nucleotides are TGTGCCAGCAGCACCCGGACAGCAAGCGAGCAGTACTTC. Translation: CASSTRTASEQYF.

This clonotype was seen a few times. This chain joins TRBV6-5 and TRBJ1-2; D uncertain. Trimming removed 6 bases at V and 8 bases at J, with 10 bases between. The CDR3 totals 11 residues. Germline CDR1 MNHEY, CDR2 SVGAGI. The CDR3 DNA sequence: TGTGCCAGCAGGGGAACACGGGGCTACACCTTC. Residues: CASRGTRGYTF.

In its sample, this clonotype was seen a few times. CDR3 in amino acids: CSVGQGRNQPQHF. CDR3 coding DNA: TGCAGCGTCGGACAGGGTCGGAATCAGCCCCAGCATTTT. The genes are TRBV29-1 and TRBJ1-5; TRBD1 matches 8 bases. After removal of 6 bases from V and 4 bases from J, the junction contained 5 bases not matched to a gene. The CDR3 contains 13 residues. Germline V CDR1 and CDR2: SQVTM, ANQGSEA.